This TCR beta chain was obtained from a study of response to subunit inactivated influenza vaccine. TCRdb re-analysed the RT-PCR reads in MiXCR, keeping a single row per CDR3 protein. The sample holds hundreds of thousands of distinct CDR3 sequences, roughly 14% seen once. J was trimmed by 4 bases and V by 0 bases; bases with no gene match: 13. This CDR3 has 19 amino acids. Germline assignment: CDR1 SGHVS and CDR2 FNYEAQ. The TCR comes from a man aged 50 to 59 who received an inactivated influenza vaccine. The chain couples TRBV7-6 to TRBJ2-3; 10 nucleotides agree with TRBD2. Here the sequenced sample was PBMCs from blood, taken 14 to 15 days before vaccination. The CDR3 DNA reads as TGTGCCAGCAGCTTAGCAATGTTAGCGGGGGGCCCCGGATCAGATACGCAGTATTTT. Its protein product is CASSLAMLAGGPGSDTQYF.